This T cell receptor beta chain was sequenced for a study of blood T cells in healthy people across ages. Only a few counts were recorded for this clonotype. Whenever a sample was processed, at least 6 million PBMCs were isolated. V gave up 4 bases and J gave up 9 bases, with 12 bases separating them. The CDR3 extends over 13 amino acids. CDR1 is KGHDR and CDR2 is SFDVKD in the germline V gene. Alongside a J-beta primer mix, a sample-barcoded 5' primer served in a second PCR lasting about 7 to 12 cycles. One entry per CDR3 protein results from TCRdb running MiXCR on the 5' RACE reads. There are around 700,000 distinct CDR3 sequences in the sample; around 25% occur only once, and 9.4% lies in the top ten. These same records also appear under a second study, on T cells of mothers and their children.

This clonotype was sampled from a boy between 10 and 17 years old in good health. The sequencing sample was made of blood. V gene TRBV24-1 combines with J gene TRBJ1-5; TRBD1 might be the D (5 bases). The DNA for the CDR3 is TGTGCCACCAGTGACAGACCGAGGGGGCCCCAGCATTTT. This codes for CATSDRPRGPQHF.